These 23 T cell receptor beta chains were sequenced from one sample in a study of T cells after yellow fever vaccination. TCRdb used MiXCR to reprocess the 5' RACE reads, holding one entry per CDR3 protein. This sample has fewer than 450,000 distinct CDR3 sequences, with approximately 3.9% found just once. The sample was PBMCs, taken 5 days after the yellow fever booster vaccination. These receptor sequences come from a man between 18 and 35 years old who received the YFV17D yellow fever vaccine.

The chain is built from TRBV28 and TRBJ2-3; tentatively, D is TRBD2 (7 bases). The ends were cut back, 3 bases at V and 0 bases at J, with 16 bases in the middle. CDR1 and CDR2 from the germline V gene are MDHEN and SYDVKM. CDR3 length: 17 residues. The CDR3 sequence is CASSFSQGGGSTDTQYF. The CDR3 nucleotides are TGTGCCAGCAGTTTTTCACAGGGAGGGGGTAGCACAGATACGCAGTATTTT.

This clonotype has only a few counts. The chain employs TRBV7-9 and TRBJ2-3, with 9 bases lining up with TRBD1. The CDR3 totals 14 residues. CDR1 is SEHNR, CDR2 FQNEAQ, per germline (reference sequence). The V segment lost 5 bases and the J segment 8 bases; nucleotides outside the gene matches: 8. The DNA for the CDR3 is TGTGCCAGCAGCCATTCCCCGGACAGGGGTACGCAGTATTTT. It is translated as CASSHSPDRGTQYF. The full variable domain, rest sourced from reference TRBV7-9 and TRBJ2-3, is DTGVSQNPRHKITKRGQNVTFRCDPISEHNRLYWYRQTLGQGPEFLTYFQNEAQLEKSRLLSDRFSAERPKGSFSTLEIQRTEQGDSAMYLCASSHSPDRGTQYFGPGTRLTVL.

The CDR3 bases are TGCAGTGCTTGGGACAGGGGCTACGAGCAGTACTTC. Translated: CSAWDRGYEQYF. The chain employs TRBV20-1 and TRBJ2-7; 10 positions agree with TRBD1. The length of the CDR3 is 12 residues. The germline CDR1 and CDR2 sequences are DFQATT and SNEGSKA (reference sequence). V dropped 5 bases and J dropped 3; count of bases not matched to a gene: 1.

This clonotype came up a few times. The CDR3 DNA sequence: TGCGCCAGCAGCTTGGGGCCACAGGATGGGCAGTACGTC. It translates to CASSLGPQDGQYV. This sequence joins TRBV5-1 and TRBJ2-7, with D possibly being TRBD1 (5 bases). Germline loops: CDR1 SGHRS, CDR2 YFSETQ. The ends were cut back, 0 bases at V and 9 bases at J, with 13 bases in the middle. The CDR3 loop spans 13 amino acids.

This clonotype has at least ten counts. The V and J genes are TRBV3-1 and TRBJ2-7; no definite D call. Germline CDR1 LGHDT, CDR2 YNNKEL (reference sequence). The CDR3 is 13 amino acids. V lost 2 bases, J lost 1 base, and 6 bases lay in between. CDR3 protein: CASSQLTSYEQYF. In DNA form, the CDR3 reads TGTGCCAGCAGCCAACTGACTTCCTACGAGCAGTACTTC.

This chain links TRBV24-1 with TRBJ1-5, with TRBD1 identical over 8 bases. The CDR3 runs 12 residues. Trimming at V came to 10 bases and at J to 6 bases, leaving 4 bases not matched to a gene. Germline V gene data show CDR1 as KGHDR and CDR2 as SFDVKD. The CDR3 region has the DNA TGTGCCACTCAGGGGGCCGGTCAGCCCCAGCATTTT. Translating gives CATQGAGQPQHF.

The sample holds a few counts of this clonotype. The J gene is TRBJ2-1, the V gene TRBV29-1; no firm D call. The CDR3 has 14 amino acids. V lost 6 bases to trimming and J lost 2 bases, with 14 bases between them. Germline CDR1 reads SQVTM; CDR2 reads ANQGSEA. The DNA of the CDR3 is TGCAGCGTCGTTCGCACCACTACCTACAATGAGCAGTTCTTC. It translates to CSVVRTTTYNEQFF.

This clonotype was seen a few times. The genes are TRBV20-1 and TRBJ2-3; TRBD1 matches at 9 bases. Losses at the gene ends were 0 bases for V and 2 bases for J; bases not matched to a gene: 6. The CDR3 has 16 residues. Germline V CDR1 and CDR2: DFQATT, SNEGSKA (reference sequence). The CDR3 sequence: CSARDPGQGNTDTQYF. The CDR3 nucleotides are TGCAGTGCTAGAGATCCTGGACAGGGGAACACAGATACGCAGTATTTT.

This clonotype was found many times. This rearrangement joins TRBV5-1 to TRBJ1-6, with unresolved D. Germline V gene data show CDR1 as SGHRS and CDR2 as YFSETQ. CDR3 length: 13 residues. V was trimmed by 0 bases and J by 12 bases, leaving 10 bases between them. CDR3 sequence reads: CASSLGESGPLHF. The CDR3 DNA follows: TGCGCCAGCAGCTTGGGAGAGAGTGGACCCCTCCACTTT. Drawing the rest from reference TRBV5-1 and TRBJ1-6, the complete variable domain is KAGVTQTPRYLIKTRGQQVTLSCSPISGHRSVSWYQQTPGQGLQFLFEYFSETQRNKGNFPGRFSGRQFSNSRSEMNVSTLELGDSALYLCASSLGESGPLHFGNGTRLTVT.

This clonotype was recorded a few times. V usage is TRBV7-9 and J usage is TRBJ2-6; 7 nucleotides align to TRBD1. V dropped 5 bases and J dropped 3; count of bases not matched to a gene: 1. The germline V gene has CDR1 SEHNR and CDR2 FQNEAQ (reference sequence). CDR3 size: 14 residues. Here the CDR3 DNA reads TGTGCCAGCAGCGGACAGGTTGGGGCCAACGTCCTGACTTTC. Amino acids: CASSGQVGANVLTF. Filled out from reference TRBV7-9 and TRBJ2-6, the complete variable domain reads DTGVSQNPRHKITKRGQNVTFRCDPISEHNRLYWYRQTLGQGPEFLTYFQNEAQLEKSRLLSDRFSAERPKGSFSTLEIQRTEQGDSAMYLCASSGQVGANVLTFGAGSRLTVL.

This clonotype has just a few counts. The chain combines TRBV5-6 with TRBJ2-7; D remains unclear. CDR1 and CDR2 (germline): SGHDT, YYEEEE. This CDR3 has 14 amino acids. Trimming took 0 bases from V and 2 from J, leaving 9 bases between them. The CDR3 reads CASSLGEPPYEQYV. The CDR3 DNA sequence: TGTGCCAGCAGCTTGGGTGAGCCGCCCTACGAGCAGTACGTC.

This clonotype was seen many times. The V and J genes are TRBV28 and TRBJ2-6; D ambiguous. Germline assignment: CDR1 MDHEN and CDR2 SYDVKM. V lost 6 bases and J 0 bases, leaving 6 bases between the germline ends. The CDR3 extends over 14 amino acids. CDR3: CASRHYSGANVLTF. For the CDR3, the DNA is TGTGCCAGCAGACATTACTCTGGGGCCAACGTCCTGACTTTC. Drawing the rest from reference TRBV28 and TRBJ2-6, the complete variable domain is DVKVTQSSRYLVKRTGEKVFLECVQDMDHENMFWYRQDPGLGLRLIYFSYDVKMKEKGDIPEGYSVSREKKERFSLILESASTNQTSMYLCASRHYSGANVLTFGAGSRLTVL.

This clonotype showed up many times. This rearrangement joins TRBV7-6 to TRBJ2-1; weak D call: TRBD2 (5 bases). Germline V gene sequence: CDR1 SGHVS, CDR2 FNYEAQ. V lost 0 bases and J lost 8, with 11 bases in between. The CDR3 sequence is 14 residues long. The CDR3 sequence: CASSLADGIDEQFF. CDR3 DNA sequence: TGTGCCAGCAGCTTAGCGGACGGGATAGATGAGCAGTTCTTC.

V and J are TRBV20-1 and TRBJ2-5; D gene unclear. Germline CDR1 reads DFQATT; CDR2 reads SNEGSKA (reference sequence). V shed 6 bases and J shed 0 bases, with 11 bases lying between them. The CDR3 has 13 amino acids. The CDR3 region is CSAPTSYQETQYF. CDR3 coding DNA: TGCAGTGCCCCGACTTCGTACCAAGAGACCCAGTACTTC.

In its sample, this clonotype was seen many times. This chain connects TRBV7-8 to TRBJ2-1; 10 bases are shared with TRBD2. CDR1 and CDR2 from the germline V gene are SGHVS and FQNEAQ. This CDR3 is built from 16 residues. The V gene end was trimmed by 5 bases and the J gene end by 5 bases; junction bases not matched to a gene: 9. Written as DNA, the CDR3 is TGTGCCAGCAGCCCGAAGCGGGGGGGCTCGCACAATGAGCAGTTCTTC. It codes for CASSPKRGGSHNEQFF. The full variable domain, completed using reference TRBV7-8 and TRBJ2-1, is GAGVSQSPRYKVAKRGQDVALRCDPISGHVSLFWYQQALGQGPEFLTYFQNEAQLDKSGLPSDRFFAERPEGSVSTLKIQRTQQEDSAVYLCASSPKRGGSHNEQFFGPGTRLTVL.

This clonotype was counted only a few times. The CDR3 sequence: CASSSTRASETQYF. CDR3 in DNA: TGTGCCAGCAGTTCGACCAGGGCATCGGAGACCCAGTACTTC. The chain joins TRBV5-5 to TRBJ2-5; perhaps TRBD1 as D (5 bases). CDR1 and CDR2 from the germline V gene are SGHKS and YYEKEE (reference sequence). The germline V and J ends were trimmed by 5 bases and 5 bases, with 16 bases remaining between them. The CDR3 covers 14 residues.

The chain links TRBV29-1 to TRBJ1-2, with TRBD1 as a possible D gene (5 bases). The V and J ends lost 3 bases and 3 bases respectively, with 11 bases between them. This CDR3 has 13 residues. CDR1 is SQVTM, CDR2 ANQGSEA, per germline. The DNA for the CDR3 is TGCAGCGTTGAGTCCCCAGGGCACTATGGCTACACCTTC. The encoded protein is CSVESPGHYGYTF.

In this sample, this clonotype turned up many times. V usage is TRBV27 and J usage is TRBJ2-2; D unclear. Germline assignment: CDR1 MNHEY and CDR2 SMNVEV (reference sequence). The CDR3 is 18 residues long. V lost 6 bases and J 1 base, leaving 21 bases between the germline ends. The CDR3 coding sequence is TGTGCCAGCAGACGCAAGCCTATTAGTGGATTGAACACCGGGGAGCTGTTTTTT. Amino acids: CASRRKPISGLNTGELFF.

This clonotype occurred many times. The chain carries TRBV4-1 and TRBJ2-5; D is uncertain. Trimming took off 0 bases at V and 5 bases at J, with 13 bases between the two ends. CDR3 size: 15 residues. Germline lookup yields CDR1 MGHRA and CDR2 YSYEKL. The CDR3 DNA follows: TGCGCCAGCAGCCAAGAATTCGCCCCGTGGGAGACCCAGTACTTC. It codes for CASSQEFAPWETQYF.

In its sample, this clonotype was seen a few times. V gene TRBV28 combines with J gene TRBJ1-1, with TRBD1 as a possible D gene (6 bases). The CDR3 loop spans 13 amino acids. Germline-derived CDR1 and CDR2 are MDHEN and SYDVKM. V gave up 4 bases and J gave up 8 bases, with 14 bases separating them. The CDR3 DNA sequence: TGTGCCAGCAGTTCCGACAGGTCGGTCGAAGCTTTCTTT. Encoded protein: CASSSDRSVEAFF.

This clonotype has just a few counts. V gene TRBV7-9 combines with J gene TRBJ2-1; D ambiguous. The CDR3 is made up of 19 amino acids. The germline V gene encodes CDR1 SEHNR and CDR2 FQNEAQ (reference sequence). V dropped 4 bases and J dropped 6 bases, with 28 bases sitting between them. CDR3 sequence: CASSSQTGGLVFVSNEQFF. CDR3 bases: TGTGCCAGCAGCTCCCAGACCGGTGGTCTAGTCTTTGTAAGCAATGAGCAGTTCTTC.

This clonotype appeared a few times. The gene calls are TRBV4-3 and TRBJ2-5; 9 bases line up with TRBD1. The CDR3 sequence is 16 residues long. Germline CDR1 is LGHNA and CDR2 is YSLEER. J lost 4 bases, V lost 3 bases, and 9 bases had no gene match. This chain's CDR3 is CASSQTTGGGLETQYF. In DNA, the CDR3 is TGCGCCAGCAGCCAGACGACAGGGGGGGGGTTAGAGACCCAGTACTTC.

This clonotype was recorded many times. The chain links TRBV7-2 to TRBJ2-5; TRBD2 matches at 10 bases. Germline loops: CDR1 SGHTA, CDR2 FQGNSA. The trim removed 6 bases at V and 3 bases at J, leaving 10 bases unmatched. The CDR3 is 16 residues long. The CDR3 coding sequence is TGTGCCAGCAGTCCAAAGCGGGGGGGCGCGGAAGAGACCCAGTACTTC. It is translated as CASSPKRGGAEETQYF. Full variable domain (missing parts from reference TRBV7-2 and TRBJ2-5): GAGVSQSPSNKVTEKGKDVELRCDPISGHTALYWYRQSLGQGLEFLIYFQGNSAPDKSGLPSDRFSAERTGGSVSTLTIQRTQQEDSAVYLCASSPKRGGAEETQYFGPGTRLLVL.